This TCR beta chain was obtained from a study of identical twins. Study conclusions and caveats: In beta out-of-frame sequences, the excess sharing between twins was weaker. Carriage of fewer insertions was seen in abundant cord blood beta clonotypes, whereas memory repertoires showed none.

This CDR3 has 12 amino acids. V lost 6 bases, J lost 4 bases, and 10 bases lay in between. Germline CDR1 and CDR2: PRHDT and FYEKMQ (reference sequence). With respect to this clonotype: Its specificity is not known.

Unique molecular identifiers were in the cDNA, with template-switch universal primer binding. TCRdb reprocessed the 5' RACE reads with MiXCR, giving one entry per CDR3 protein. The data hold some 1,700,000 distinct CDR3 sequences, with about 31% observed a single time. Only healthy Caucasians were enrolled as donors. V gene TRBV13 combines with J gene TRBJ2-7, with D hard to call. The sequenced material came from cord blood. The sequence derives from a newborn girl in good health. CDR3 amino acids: CASSKVRYEQYF. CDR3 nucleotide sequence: TGTGCCAGCAGTAAAGTCCGGTACGAGCAGTACTTC. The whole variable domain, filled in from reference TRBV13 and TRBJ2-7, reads AAGVIQSPRHLIKEKRETATLKCYPIPRHDTVYWYQQGPGQDPQFLISFYEKMQSDKGSIPDRFSAQQFSDYHSELNMSSLELGDSALYFCASSKVRYEQYFGPGTRLTVT.